This TCR beta chain emerged from a study of blood T cell repertoires in COVID-19. At the level of the study: Samples representing acute and convalescent COVID-19 were sourced from the United States, Italy and Spain.

This CDR3 spans 15 amino acids. The V gene end was trimmed by 5 bases and the J gene end by 0 bases; junction bases not matched to a gene: 6. Germline lookup yields CDR1 SGHKS and CDR2 YYEKEE (reference sequence). Libraries were prepared by immunoSEQ multiplex PCR; TCRdb keeps only in-frame clonotypes and omits some of them. The sample has roughly 200,000 clones; about 90% are singletons. Sequenced input: peripheral blood. The receptor was derived from a woman under 30 who had recovered from COVID-19. The J gene is TRBJ1-1, the V gene TRBV5-5; 8 bases are a match to TRBD1. CDR3 DNA: TGTGCCAGCAGATTTGGGACAGGACTGAACACTGAAGCTTTCTTT. Translation: CASRFGTGLNTEAFF.